The TCR beta chain under discussion was sequenced for a study of blood T cell repertoires in COVID-19. Overall study: The cDNA or gDNA used as material had been derived from T cells, B-cell-depleted T cells, or PBMCs.

CDR3 size: 22 residues. Trimming at V came to 2 bases and at J to 5 bases, leaving 23 bases not matched to a gene. This table comes from immunoSEQ multiplex PCR, and its TCRdb copy is limited to in-frame clones, with some not included. The data show about 330,000 clones, over 80% seen once. Input material: peripheral blood. The chain joins TRBV6-7 to TRBJ2-5; 13 nucleotides align to TRBD2. TRBV6-7 falls under the ORF class, with uncertain function. This TCR was sampled from a man aged 25 to 45 with COVID-19, enrolled during active disease. The CDR3 sequence is CASSYVHEKPGLAGALWETQYF. The CDR3 region has the DNA TGTGCCAGCAGTTACGTACACGAGAAACCAGGACTAGCGGGGGCACTATGGGAGACCCAGTACTTC.